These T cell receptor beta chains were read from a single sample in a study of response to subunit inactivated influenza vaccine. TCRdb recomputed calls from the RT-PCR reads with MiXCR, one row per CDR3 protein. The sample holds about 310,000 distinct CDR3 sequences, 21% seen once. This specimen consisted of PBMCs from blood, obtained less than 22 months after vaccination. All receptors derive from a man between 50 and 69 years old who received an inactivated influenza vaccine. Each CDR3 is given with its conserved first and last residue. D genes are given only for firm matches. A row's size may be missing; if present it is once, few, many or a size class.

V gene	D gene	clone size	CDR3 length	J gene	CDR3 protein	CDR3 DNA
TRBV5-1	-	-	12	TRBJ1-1	CASSSGATEAFF	TGCGCCAGCAGCTCAGGGGCCACTGAAGCTTTCTTT
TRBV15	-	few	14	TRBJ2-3	CATSRDYSPDTQYF	TGTGCCACCAGCAGAGATTACAGCCCAGATACGCAGTATTTT
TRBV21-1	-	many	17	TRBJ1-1	CASSKGSVGQQNTEAFF	TGTGCCAGCAGCAAAGGCTCAGTAGGACAACAGAACACTGAAGCTTTCTTT
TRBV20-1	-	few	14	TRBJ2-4	CSVEGQLAKNIQYF	TGCAGTGTTGAGGGGCAGCTAGCCAAAAACATTCAGTACTTC
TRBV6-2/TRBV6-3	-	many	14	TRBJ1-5	CASSSHRDEQPQHF	TGTGCCAGCAGTTCCCACAGGGATGAGCAGCCCCAGCATTTT
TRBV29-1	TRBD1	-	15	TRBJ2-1	CSAEGGQANYNEQFF	TGCAGCGCTGAGGGTGGACAGGCGAACTACAATGAGCAGTTCTTC
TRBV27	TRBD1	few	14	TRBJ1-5	CASSSQGVNQPQHF	TGTGCCAGCAGTTCACAGGGGGTCAATCAGCCCCAGCATTTT
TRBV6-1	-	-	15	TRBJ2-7	CASSPIPTEMNEQYF	TGTGCCAGCAGTCCGATCCCGACAGAAATGAACGAGCAGTACTTC
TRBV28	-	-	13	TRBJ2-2	CASSLPKIGELFF	TGTGCCAGCAGTTTACCAAAGATCGGGGAGCTGTTTTTT
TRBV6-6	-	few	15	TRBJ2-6	CASRGQGSGANVLTF	TGTGCCAGCAGAGGGCAGGGGTCTGGGGCCAACGTCCTGACTTTC
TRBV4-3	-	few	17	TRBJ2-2	CASSQDPVNRNTGELFF	TGCGCCAGCAGCCAAGATCCGGTTAACAGAAACACCGGGGAGCTGTTTTTT
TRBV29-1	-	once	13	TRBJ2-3	CSAGVGGTDTQYF	TGCAGCGCCGGGGTGGGTGGCACAGATACGCAGTATTTT
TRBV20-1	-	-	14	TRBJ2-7	CSARTRDNSYEQYF	TGCAGTGCTAGGACCCGGGACAACTCCTACGAGCAGTACTTC
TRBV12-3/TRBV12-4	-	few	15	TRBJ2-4	CASSRPMLAKNIQYF	TGTGCCAGCAGCCGGCCGATGCTAGCCAAAAACATTCAGTACTTC
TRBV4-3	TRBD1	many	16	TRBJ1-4	CASSQSPQGNGEKLFF	TGCGCCAGCAGCCAGAGCCCACAGGGGAATGGAGAAAAACTGTTTTTT
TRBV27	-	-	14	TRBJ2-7	CASSLGGTPYEQYF	TGTGCCAGCAGCCTGGGGGGAACCCCCTACGAGCAGTACTTC
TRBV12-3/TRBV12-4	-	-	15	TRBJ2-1	CASSLAHSSYNEQFF	TGTGCCAGCAGTTTAGCCCACAGCTCCTACAATGAGCAGTTCTTC
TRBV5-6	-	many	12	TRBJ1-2	CASSPGVGGYTF	TGTGCCAGCAGCCCTGGGGTTGGTGGCTACACCTTC
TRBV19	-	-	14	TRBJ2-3	CASSIPGSPDTQYF	TGTGCCAGTAGTATTCCAGGGTCCCCAGATACGCAGTATTTT
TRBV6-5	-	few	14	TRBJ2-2	CASSYTANTGELFF	TGTGCCAGCAGTTACACAGCGAATACCGGGGAGCTGTTTTTT
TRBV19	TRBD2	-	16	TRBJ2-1	CASSTNLAGAYNEQFF	TGTGCCAGTAGTACAAATCTAGCGGGAGCCTACAATGAGCAGTTCTTC
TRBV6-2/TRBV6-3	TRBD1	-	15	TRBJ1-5	CASRRQGLSNQPQHF	TGTGCCAGCAGACGACAGGGACTGAGCAATCAGCCCCAGCATTTT
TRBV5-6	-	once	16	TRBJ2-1	CASSLEASVSYNEQFF	TGTGCCAGCAGCTTGGAGGCTAGCGTCTCCTACAATGAGCAGTTCTTC
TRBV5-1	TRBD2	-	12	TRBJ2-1	CASGAGGNEQFF	TGCGCCAGCGGGGCGGGGGGCAATGAGCAGTTCTTC
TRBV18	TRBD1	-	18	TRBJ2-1	CASSPKTSTGASYNEQFF	TGTGCCAGCTCACCAAAGACGTCCACAGGGGCCTCCTACAATGAGCAGTTCTTC
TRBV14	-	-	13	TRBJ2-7	CASARVSSYEQYF	TGTGCCAGCGCGCGGGTTAGCTCCTACGAGCAGTACTTC
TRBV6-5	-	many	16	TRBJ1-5	CASSYSSQGWNQPQHF	TGTGCCAGCAGTTACTCCTCCCAGGGGTGGAATCAGCCCCAGCATTTT
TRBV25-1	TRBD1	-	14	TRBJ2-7	CASRAGTGIHEQYF	TGTGCCAGCCGTGCAGGGACAGGGATACACGAGCAGTACTTC
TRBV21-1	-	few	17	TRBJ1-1	CASNLPVSQGFYAEAFF	TGTGCCAGCAACTTACCAGTTTCACAGGGTTTCTACGCTGAAGCTTTCTTT